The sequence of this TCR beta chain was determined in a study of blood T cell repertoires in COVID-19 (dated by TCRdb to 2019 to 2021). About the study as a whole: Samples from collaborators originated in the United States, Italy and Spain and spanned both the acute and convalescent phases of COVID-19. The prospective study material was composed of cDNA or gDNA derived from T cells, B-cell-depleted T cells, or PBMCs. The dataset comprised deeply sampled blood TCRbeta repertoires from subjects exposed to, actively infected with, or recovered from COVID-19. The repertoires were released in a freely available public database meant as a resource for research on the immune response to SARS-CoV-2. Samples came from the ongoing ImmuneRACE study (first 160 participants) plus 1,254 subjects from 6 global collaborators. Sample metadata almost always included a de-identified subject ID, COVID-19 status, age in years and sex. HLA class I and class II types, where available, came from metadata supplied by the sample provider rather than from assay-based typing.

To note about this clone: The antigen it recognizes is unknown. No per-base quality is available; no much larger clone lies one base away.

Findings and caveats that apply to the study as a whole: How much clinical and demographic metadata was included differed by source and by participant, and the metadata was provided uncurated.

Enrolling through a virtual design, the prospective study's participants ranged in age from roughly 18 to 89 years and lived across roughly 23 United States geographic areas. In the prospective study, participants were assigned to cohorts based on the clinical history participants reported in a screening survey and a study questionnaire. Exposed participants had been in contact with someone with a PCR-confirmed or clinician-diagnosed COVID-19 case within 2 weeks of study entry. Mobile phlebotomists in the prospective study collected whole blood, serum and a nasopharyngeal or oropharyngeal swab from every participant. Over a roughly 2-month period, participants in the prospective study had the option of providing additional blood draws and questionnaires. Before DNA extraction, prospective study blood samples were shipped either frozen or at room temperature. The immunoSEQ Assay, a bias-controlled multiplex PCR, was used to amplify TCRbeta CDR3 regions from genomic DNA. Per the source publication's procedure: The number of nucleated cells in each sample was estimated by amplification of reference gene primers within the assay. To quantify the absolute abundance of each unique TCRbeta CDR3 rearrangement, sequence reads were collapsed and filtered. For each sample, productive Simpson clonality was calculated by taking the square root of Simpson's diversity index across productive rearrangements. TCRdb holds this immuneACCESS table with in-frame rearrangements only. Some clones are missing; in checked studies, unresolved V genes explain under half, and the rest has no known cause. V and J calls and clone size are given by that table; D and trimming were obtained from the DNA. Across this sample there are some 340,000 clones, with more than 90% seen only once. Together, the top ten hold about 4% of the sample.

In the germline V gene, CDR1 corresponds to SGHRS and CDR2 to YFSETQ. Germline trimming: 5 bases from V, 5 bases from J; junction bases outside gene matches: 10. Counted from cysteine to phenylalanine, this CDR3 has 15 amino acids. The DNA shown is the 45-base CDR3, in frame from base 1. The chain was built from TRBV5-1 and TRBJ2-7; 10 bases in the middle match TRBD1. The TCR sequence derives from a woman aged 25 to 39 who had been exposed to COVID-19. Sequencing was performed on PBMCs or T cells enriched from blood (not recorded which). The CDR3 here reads CASSSGTGESHEQYF. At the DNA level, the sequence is TGCGCCAGCAGTTCCGGGACAGGGGAGTCCCACGAGCAGTACTTC.